The rows below give T cell receptor beta chains drawn from one sample of a study of T cells after yellow fever vaccination. TCRdb passed the 5' RACE reads through MiXCR, listing each CDR3 protein once. The table has about 300,000 distinct CDR3 sequences, roughly 9% seen once; the top ten hold about 3.7%. The specimen was CD4+ T cells sorted from PBMCs, collected 5 days after the yellow fever booster vaccination. The origin of the receptors is a young man who received the YFV17D yellow fever vaccine. Both conserved end residues are part of each CDR3. A D gene is named only where the DNA matches it firmly. Expanded clones get a size class; other rows say once, few or many, or leave the size out.

>TRBJ2-3|TRBV4-3|NA|TRBD1
TGCGCCAGCAGCTCACGGGTAGGGGGCGGCACAGATACGCAGTATTTT
CASSSRVGGGTDTQYF
>TRBJ1-5|TRBV28|NA|NA
TGTGCCAGCAGGGAGATGGATCAGCCCCAGCATTTT
CASREMDQPQHF
>TRBJ2-7|TRBV11-2|NA|TRBD1
TGTGCCAGCAGCTCCGAAAGACAGGGACCCTACGAGCAGTACTTC
CASSSERQGPYEQYF
>TRBJ2-7|TRBV27|NA|NA
TGTGCCAGCAGTCGATCGCCAGGGACCATCTCCTACGAGCAGTACTTC
CASSRSPGTISYEQYF
>TRBJ1-2|TRBV2|NA|NA
TGTGCCAGCAGTGATCGGAGTATCAACTATGGCTACACCTTC
CASSDRSINYGYTF
>TRBJ2-5|TRBV6-5|few|NA
TGTGCCAGCATTCCCCTAGGGGCTAGCAAAGAGACCCAGTACTTC
CASIPLGASKETQYF
>TRBJ1-1|TRBV6-6|NA|NA
TGTGCCAGCAGTTATGCCGGTGAAGCTTTCTTT
CASSYAGEAFF
>TRBJ2-5|TRBV18|few|NA
TGTGCCAGCTCACCAAGAGGGGCCTATCAAGAGACCCAGTACTTC
CASSPRGAYQETQYF
>TRBJ1-4|TRBV2|few|NA
TGTGCCAGCAACCGAGTGTGGGGGAGTGAAAAACTGTTTTTT
CASNRVWGSEKLFF
>TRBJ1-1|TRBV7-2|few|NA
TGTGCCAGCAGCTCCGCGGACCAGAGGGCGTTAACTTTCTTT
CASSSADQRALTFF
>TRBJ2-2|TRBV7-2|many|NA
TGTGCCAGCAGCTACCACCAGGGAGCCGGGGAGCTGTTTTTT
CASSYHQGAGELFF
>TRBJ1-2|TRBV7-2|few|NA
TGTGCCAGCAGCTTAAATTCGGGGAGGTCGTACGGCTACACCTTC
CASSLNSGRSYGYTF
>TRBJ2-1|TRBV6-5|few|NA
TGTGCCAGCAGTTACTTGGCGGGGAATGGCGATGAGCAGTTCTTC
CASSYLAGNGDEQFF
>TRBJ2-3|TRBV7-9|few|NA
TGTGCCAGCAGCGCGACTGGCACAGATACGCAGTATTTT
CASSATGTDTQYF
>TRBJ2-1|TRBV5-1|many|NA
TGTGCCAGCAGCTTAGGCTCCTACAATGAGCAGTTCTTC
CASSLGSYNEQFF
>TRBJ2-3|TRBV6-5|NA|NA
TGTGCCAGCAGTTACGGGGGGGGCCCGGGCACAGATACGCAGTATTTT
CASSYGGGPGTDTQYF
>TRBJ1-1|TRBV12-3/TRBV12-4|few|TRBD1
TGTGCCAGCAACCTGGGGGACAGGTGGACTGAAGCTTTCTTT
CASNLGDRWTEAFF
>TRBJ1-1|TRBV19|few|NA
TGTGCCAGTAGTCGTGAGGGGCTGGAGACTGAAGCTTTCTTT
CASSREGLETEAFF
>TRBJ1-2|TRBV12-3/TRBV12-4|NA|TRBD1
TGTGCCAGCAGTCCGGGACAGGGCCACTATGGCTACACCTTC
CASSPGQGHYGYTF
>TRBJ1-6|TRBV25-1|NA|NA
TGTGCCAGCAAGGGACATCTAGATTCACCCCTCCACTTT
CASKGHLDSPLHF
>TRBJ2-7|TRBV3-1|NA|NA
TGTGCCAGCAGCCAAGATTTCGGCCCGCGAGGCGAGCAGTACTTC
CASSQDFGPRGEQYF
>TRBJ1-2|TRBV6-5|NA|NA
TGTGCCAGCAGTTACGGGGGGCAGGGCTATGGATACACCTTC
CASSYGGQGYGYTF
>TRBJ1-1|TRBV6-1|NA|NA
TGTGCCAGCAGTGTCGAGGAGAACACTGAAGCTTTCTTT
CASSVEENTEAFF
>TRBJ2-5|TRBV6-2/TRBV6-3|few|NA
TGTGCCAGCGGGGCCTTCGGGACCCAGTACTTC
CASGAFGTQYF
>TRBJ2-7|TRBV20-1|many|TRBD1
TGCAGTGCTACAGGACAGGGAAAGGTCGACGAGCAGTACTTC
CSATGQGKVDEQYF
>TRBJ2-5|TRBV7-8|many|NA
TGTGCCAGCAGCCGCGATGCAGGGGCCGGGACCCAGTACTTC
CASSRDAGAGTQYF
>TRBJ1-2|TRBV4-3|NA|TRBD1
TGCGCCAGCAGCCACCAAAGGGAGGGGGCCTATGGCTACACCTTC
CASSHQREGAYGYTF
>TRBJ1-1|TRBV24-1|many|TRBD1
TGTGCCACCAGTGATTCCGGGACAGGGAACACTGAAGCTTTCTTT
CATSDSGTGNTEAFF
>TRBJ2-1|TRBV11-3|NA|TRBD1
TGTGCCAGCAGCTTAGGGCAGGGGACAGGCAATGAGCAGTTCTTC
CASSLGQGTGNEQFF
>TRBJ2-5|TRBV2|many|TRBD2
TGTGCCAGCAGGGAAGGGACTAGCGGGACACGTTCGCCAGAGACCCAGTACTTC
CASREGTSGTRSPETQYF
>TRBJ2-3|TRBV12-3/TRBV12-4|NA|NA
TGTGCCAGCAGTTTATTTGCAGGGTCGCATACGCAGTATTTT
CASSLFAGSHTQYF
>TRBJ1-2|TRBV20-1|few|NA
TGCAGTGCTAGAGACGAGAAGGCTGGCTACACCTTC
CSARDEKAGYTF
>TRBJ1-5|TRBV19|few|NA
TGTGCCAGTAGTACAGGACCTTTGCGGTTGCCCCAGCATTTT
CASSTGPLRLPQHF
>TRBJ1-1|TRBV5-1|few|NA
TGCGCCAGCAGCTTGCAGGCCAGCTTGAACACTGAAGCTTTCTTT
CASSLQASLNTEAFF
>TRBJ1-1|TRBV6-5|few|TRBD1
TGTGCCAGCAGTCGACAGGGTGGTGAAGCTTTCTTT
CASSRQGGEAFF
>TRBJ1-2|TRBV2|NA|NA
TGTGCCAGCAATTTGGGGGCGCAGGGCTACACCTTC
CASNLGAQGYTF
>TRBJ1-1|TRBV18|few|NA
TGTGCCAGCTCACCCGTGACAGGTAACACTGAAGCTTTCTTT
CASSPVTGNTEAFF
>TRBJ1-1|TRBV20-1|NA|TRBD1
TGCAGTGTCTCAGAATGGGGACAGGGAGGCACTGAAGCTTTCTTT
CSVSEWGQGGTEAFF
>TRBJ2-5|TRBV4-1|few|NA
TGCGCCAGCAGCCAGACCGGACTCAAGGGGTTCGGGACCCAGTACTTC
CASSQTGLKGFGTQYF
>TRBJ2-5|TRBV29-1|many|NA
TGCAGCGTTGAAGATCGGGCAGGGGCAGAGACCCAGTACTTC
CSVEDRAGAETQYF
>TRBJ2-7|TRBV12-3/TRBV12-4|NA|NA
TGTGCCAGCAGTGCGGGGGCAGTGGAGTACTTC
CASSAGAVEYF
>TRBJ1-5|TRBV28|many|NA
TGTGCCAGCAGCTCCTCAGGTCAGCCCCAGCATTTT
CASSSSGQPQHF
>TRBJ1-4|TRBV6-5|NA|NA
TGTGCCAGCAGTTACTACGACGGTGGTGAAAAACTGTTTTTT
CASSYYDGGEKLFF
>TRBJ2-2|TRBV19|few|NA
TGTGCCAGTAGCATAGAAGCGAACACCGGGGAGCTGTTTTTT
CASSIEANTGELFF
>TRBJ2-3|TRBV7-6|NA|NA
TGTGCCAGCAGCTTAAGGAGTTTTGATTCGAGCACAGATACGCAGTATTTT
CASSLRSFDSSTDTQYF
>TRBJ1-3|TRBV5-1|few|NA
TGCGCCAGCAGCTTGGCTGTTCGGGGGACGGGAAACACCATATATTTT
CASSLAVRGTGNTIYF
>TRBJ1-2|TRBV29-1|NA|NA
TGCAGCGTTGGAGCTAACTATGGCTACACCTTC
CSVGANYGYTF
>TRBJ2-3|TRBV20-1|many|NA
TGCAGTGCTGGGCGGGCCTACACAGATACGCAGTATTTT
CSAGRAYTDTQYF
>TRBJ1-2|TRBV12-3/TRBV12-4|once|TRBD1
TGTGCCAGCAGTTTCTCAGGGGGCCCAGGCTATGGCTACACCTTC
CASSFSGGPGYGYTF